These 16 T cell receptor beta chains came from one sample sequenced in a study of T-cell reconstitution after alpha-beta-depleted transplantation in children. As it was prepared, the TCRbeta library received unique molecular identifiers. TCRdb fed the PCR reads into MiXCR, producing one record per CDR3 protein. The table has roughly 500,000 distinct CDR3 sequences, around 13% seen once; the top ten hold more than 5.5%. The sequenced sample was PBMCs from the stem cell graft donor, obtained from the stem cell graft. These receptors came from a human donor who donated a stem cell graft to a child with combined immunodeficiency.

CDR3 sequence (DNA): TGTGCCAGCACGGACAGGGGAGAAGCCTACGAGCAGTACTTC. Translating it yields CASTDRGEAYEQYF. J is TRBJ2-7 and V is TRBV2; TRBD1 matches 9 bases. This CDR3 has 14 residues. The V segment lost 7 bases and the J segment 2 bases; nucleotides outside the gene matches: 6. Per the germline V gene, CDR1 is SNHLY and CDR2 is FYNNEI.

The sample holds many counts of this clonotype. The chain is built from TRBV12-3 or TRBV12-4 and TRBJ1-4, with 7 bases fitting TRBD1. J was trimmed by 3 bases and V by 6 bases; bases with no gene match: 7. This CDR3 is built from 15 residues. CDR3: CASRDGQASNEKLFF. The DNA of the CDR3 is TGTGCCAGCAGGGATGGACAGGCGTCTAATGAAAAACTGTTTTTT.

This clonotype has a handful of counts. As DNA, the CDR3 is TGCAGCGTTGTAACACCCTACAATGAGCAGTTCTTC. It translates to CSVVTPYNEQFF. This sequence joins TRBV29-1 and TRBJ2-1; D is unclear. V lost 4 bases to trimming and J lost 2 bases, with 6 bases between them. This CDR3 is 12 amino acids long. Germline V gene lookup returns CDR1 SQVTM and CDR2 ANQGSEA.

This sequence joins TRBV7-9 and TRBJ2-2; TRBD1 aligns across 8 bases. The V segment lost 5 bases and the J segment 6 bases; nucleotides outside the gene matches: 8. The germline gives CDR1 SEHNR, CDR2 FQNEAQ (reference sequence). The CDR3 extends over 15 amino acids. The DNA for the CDR3 is TGTGCCAGCAGCATGGACAGGGTGGAACCCGGGGAGCTGTTTTTT. Translating gives CASSMDRVEPGELFF.

The V gene is TRBV12-3 or TRBV12-4, the J gene TRBJ2-7; 9 positions agree with TRBD1. The CDR3 is 16 amino acids. V gave up 8 bases and J gave up 2 bases; unmatched junction bases: 13. The CDR3 here is CASGYTPGQGPYEQYF. The DNA of the CDR3 is TGTGCCAGCGGCTATACACCGGGACAGGGACCCTACGAGCAGTACTTC.

This clonotype was seen at least ten times. The chain employs TRBV30 and TRBJ2-1; D possibly corresponds to TRBD2 (5 bases). V was pared by 2 bases and J by 15 bases, with 14 bases between. The CDR3 contains 11 residues. Germline loops: CDR1 GTSNPN, CDR2 SVGIG (reference sequence). In nucleotides, the CDR3 is TGTGCCTGGAGTACGGGTTTAGGGAGGTTCTTC. Translating it yields CAWSTGLGRFF.

This clonotype has only a few counts. The V call is TRBV20-1, the J call TRBJ1-1; possible D gene TRBD1, 6 bases. The CDR3 covers 15 residues. V shed 0 bases and J shed 5 bases, with 16 bases lying between them. CDR1 DFQATT and CDR2 SNEGSKA come from the germline V gene (reference sequence). The CDR3 here is CSARDRWRGRTEAFF. In nucleotides, the CDR3 is TGCAGTGCTAGAGACCGGTGGAGGGGGAGGACTGAAGCTTTCTTT.

The chain recombines TRBV5-1 with TRBJ2-7; D might be TRBD1 or TRBD2, each matching 5 bases. Germline V gives CDR1 SGHRS, CDR2 YFSETQ. This CDR3 comprises 13 residues. V was clipped by 0 bases and J by 6 bases, with 10 bases between them. The chain's CDR3 is CASSLDSGTEQYF. CDR3 nucleotides: TGCGCCAGCAGCTTGGATTCGGGGACCGAGCAGTACTTC.

This chain links TRBV20-1 with TRBJ2-2, with TRBD2 identical over 13 bases. The CDR3 runs 13 residues. Unmatched junction bases numbered 4, after V lost 6 bases and J lost 9 bases. Germline loops: CDR1 DFQATT, CDR2 SNEGSKA (reference sequence). The CDR3 region is CSARGTSGRELFF. The DNA of the CDR3 is TGCAGTGCCCGGGGGACTAGCGGGAGGGAGCTGTTTTTT.

The chain joins TRBV27 to TRBJ2-3, with D possibly TRBD2 on 6 matching bases. The CDR3 has 14 amino acids. Per germline, CDR1 MNHEY and CDR2 SMNVEV (reference sequence). V dropped 6 bases and J dropped 4 bases, with 14 bases sitting between them. DNA for the CDR3: TGTGCCAGCAGCCAAGGGCGGAGGGCAGATACGCAGTATTTT. It yields the protein CASSQGRRADTQYF.

This chain connects TRBV12-3 or TRBV12-4 to TRBJ2-7; D may be TRBD2 (5 bases). This CDR3 has 13 residues. The germline V and J ends were trimmed by 4 bases and 7 bases, with 14 bases remaining between them. The chain's CDR3 is CASSSPGPGEQYF. CDR3 in DNA: TGTGCCAGCAGTTCCCCGGGTCCGGGGGAGCAGTACTTC.

This clonotype was recorded many times. This sequence joins TRBV25-1 and TRBJ1-6; 7 bases match TRBD1. The ends lost 1 base at V and 8 bases at J; junction bases unmatched: 8. Germline values: CDR1 MGHDK, CDR2 SYGVNS. This CDR3 contains 16 residues. The CDR3 DNA sequence: TGTGCCAGCAGTGAATTAATGACCAGGGGGGATTCACCCCTCCACTTT. Protein sequence: CASSELMTRGDSPLHF.

J is TRBJ2-2 and V is TRBV12-5, with no clear D. Between the trimmed V and J ends, which lost 5 bases and 7 bases, there was a span of 11 bases. The CDR3 contains 13 residues. Germline values: CDR1 LGHNT, CDR2 FRNRAP. CDR3 nucleotides: TGTGCTAGTGGTGGCGGCAACCTCGGGGAGCTGTTTTTT. Its protein product is CASGGGNLGELFF.

This clonotype was recorded at least ten times. The chain has TRBV5-1 and TRBJ2-1; D is perhaps TRBD1 (6 bases). The germline V gene encodes CDR1 SGHRS and CDR2 YFSETQ. The CDR3 has 15 residues. The V and J ends lost 1 base and 4 bases respectively, with 12 bases between them. CDR3 DNA: TGCGCCAGCAGCTTGACCCCGGACAGTTACAATGAGCAGTTCTTC. Translating gives CASSLTPDSYNEQFF.

The rearrangement uses TRBV4-2 and TRBJ1-1, with TRBD1 matching 7 bases. After removal of 2 bases from V and 6 bases from J, the junction contained 9 bases not matched to a gene. Germline assignment: CDR1 LGHNA and CDR2 YNFKEQ. The CDR3 is 15 residues long. CDR3 bases: TGTGCCAGCAGCCAACTGGACAGGCGTAGTGCTGAAGCTTTCTTT. Protein sequence: CASSQLDRRSAEAFF.

The table lists this clonotype with a few counts. The chain employs TRBV4-3 and TRBJ1-2, with D tentatively TRBD1 (6 bases). This CDR3 region has 15 residues. Germline V CDR1 and CDR2: LGHNA, YSLEER. Trimming shortened V by 0 bases and J by 4 bases, and 12 bases separated the two germline ends. The CDR3 DNA reads TGCGCCAGCAGCCAAGACCCCAAGGACAGCTATGGCTACACCTTC. This codes for CASSQDPKDSYGYTF.